These 27 T cell receptor beta chains originate from one sample sequenced in a study of cytomegalovirus exposure and HLA in healthy donors. The primer mix had 60 Vbeta and 13 Jbeta primers. Produced via immunoSEQ multiplex PCR; TCRdb's table is partial and in-frame only. This table holds 120,000 or so clones, 7% to 9.5% found once. Sequencing used PBMCs. The source is a middle-aged woman in good health and CMV-seropositive.

The chain employs TRBV5-1 and TRBJ2-7; tentatively, D is TRBD1 (5 bases). This CDR3 comprises 14 residues. CDR1 SGHRS and CDR2 YFSETQ come from the germline V gene. Deletions cut 0 bases from V and 7 bases from J, with 14 bases between. The DNA for the CDR3 is TGCGCCAGCAGCTTGGGAGGATGGGGCGGAGAGCAGTACTTC. Amino acid sequence: CASSLGGWGGEQYF. Drawing the rest from reference TRBV5-1 and TRBJ2-7, the complete variable domain is KAGVTQTPRYLIKTRGQQVTLSCSPISGHRSVSWYQQTPGQGLQFLFEYFSETQRNKGNFPGRFSGRQFSNSRSEMNVSTLELGDSALYLCASSLGGWGGEQYFGPGTRLTVT.

There are a few counts of this clone. This chain links TRBV4-1 with TRBJ2-1, with 9 bases fitting TRBD2. CDR3 length: 17 amino acids. V lost 1 base, J lost 0 bases, and 4 bases stayed unmatched. The germline V gene encodes CDR1 MGHRA and CDR2 YSYEKL. The CDR3 nucleotides are TGCGCCAGCAGCCAAGTGCGGGGGGGAAGCTCCTACAATGAGCAGTTCTTC. As protein: CASSQVRGGSSYNEQFF.

The table lists this clone with a few counts. V is TRBV5-1 and J is TRBJ1-2; D gene uncertain. The CDR3 extends over 15 amino acids. Germline V lookup: CDR1 SGHRS, CDR2 YFSETQ. Trimming pared 4 bases from V and 3 bases from J, leaving 16 bases between. The CDR3 loop reads CASSSMLGGDYGYTF. The DNA for the CDR3 is TGCGCCAGCAGCAGCATGCTGGGAGGTGACTATGGCTACACCTTC.

This clone occurred a few times. The J gene is TRBJ1-1, the V gene TRBV12-5, with D possibly being TRBD1 (5 bases). The CDR3 runs 14 residues. With 7 bases removed from V and 3 bases from J, the gap between germline ends came to 15 bases. The V gene's germline CDR1 is LGHNT and CDR2 FRNRAP. This CDR3 reads CASAQGVGDTEAFF. Here the CDR3 DNA reads TGTGCTAGTGCCCAGGGCGTGGGTGACACTGAAGCTTTCTTT. The full variable domain, its missing parts supplied by reference TRBV12-5 and TRBJ1-1, is DARVTQTPRHKVTEMGQEVTMRCQPILGHNTVFWYRQTMMQGLELLAYFRNRAPLDDSGMPKDRFSAEMPDATLATLKIQPSEPRDSAVYFCASAQGVGDTEAFFGQGTRLTVV.

The rearrangement joins TRBV5-1 to TRBJ2-3, with 13 bases matching TRBD2. V dropped 4 bases and J dropped 3; count of bases not matched to a gene: 8. CDR3 size: 17 residues. CDR1 is SGHRS, CDR2 YFSETQ, per germline. The CDR3 region has the DNA TGCGCCAGCAGCCCACTACCACTAGCGGGGGGGACAGATACGCAGTATTTT. It yields the protein CASSPLPLAGGTDTQYF.

CDR3 sequence reads: CASRPNQGYGYTF. CDR3 DNA sequence: TGTGCCAGCAGACCTAACCAGGGTTACGGCTACACCTTC. This chain joins TRBV27 and TRBJ1-2; possibly TRBD1 for D (5 bases). The germline CDR1 and CDR2 sequences are MNHEY and SMNVEV (reference sequence). The CDR3 sequence is 13 residues long. V was trimmed by 6 bases and J by 8 bases, leaving 16 bases between them.

This chain connects TRBV25-1 to TRBJ1-6; no definite D call. V dropped 0 bases and J dropped 0 bases, with 12 bases sitting between them. This CDR3 comprises 18 residues. Germline CDR1 and CDR2: MGHDK and SYGVNS. CDR3 loop: CASSEYSGVSSYNSPLHF. The CDR3 DNA reads TGTGCCAGCAGTGAATATTCAGGTGTGAGCTCCTATAATTCACCCCTCCACTTT.

This clone has only a few counts. CDR3 nucleotide sequence: TGCGCCAGCAGCTTGGACAGGGTCCTCACTGAAGCTTTCTTT. Translation: CASSLDRVLTEAFF. The V call is TRBV5-1, the J call TRBJ1-1; D perhaps matches TRBD1 (6 bases). V gave up 0 bases and J gave up 4 bases, with 10 bases separating them. Germline CDR1 and CDR2: SGHRS and YFSETQ. This CDR3 is built from 14 residues.

A remark on this clone: This sequence is one base from a far larger clone and is likely a read error. The chain links TRBV6-5 to TRBJ1-2; 8 bases agree with TRBD1. This CDR3 has 15 amino acids. The V gene's germline CDR1 is MNHEY and CDR2 SVGAGI. Losses at the gene ends were 6 bases for V and 6 bases for J; bases not matched to a gene: 12. The CDR3 bases are TGTGCCAGCAGGATTCAGACAGGGGTCATCAATGGCTACACCTTC. Protein product: CASRIQTGVINGYTF.

At least ten counts were recorded for this clone. The gene calls are TRBV5-6 and TRBJ1-2, with 8 bases identical to TRBD1. The CDR3 totals 17 residues. V gave up 2 bases and J gave up 6 bases; unmatched junction bases: 15. The germline gives CDR1 SGHDT, CDR2 YYEEEE. The CDR3 loop reads CASSFLPQQGGGNGYTF. CDR3 coding DNA: TGTGCCAGCAGCTTCCTGCCACAACAGGGGGGAGGGAATGGCTACACCTTC.

This clone was seen more than once but under ten times. The chain combines TRBV30 with TRBJ1-3; D is unclear. Germline CDR1 reads GTSNPN; CDR2 reads SVGIG (reference sequence). Between the trimmed V and J ends, which lost 5 bases and 2 bases, there was a span of 13 bases. This CDR3 has 14 residues. DNA of the CDR3: TGTGCCTGGGGTCTGGGGAGGGCTGGAAACACCATATATTTT. Translating it yields CAWGLGRAGNTIYF.

This clone was observed a few times. This sequence joins TRBV5-6 and TRBJ2-5; D gene unclear. This CDR3 spans 13 amino acids. The V end lost 2 bases, the J end lost 5 bases, and 10 bases lay between the germline ends. Germline V gene lookup returns CDR1 SGHDT and CDR2 YYEEEE. Here the CDR3 reads CASSLVARETQYF. DNA for the CDR3: TGTGCCAGCAGCTTAGTAGCTCGGGAGACCCAGTACTTC.

The V call is TRBV7-3, the J call TRBJ1-6, with D maybe TRBD1 (6 bases). The germline V gene has CDR1 SGHTA and CDR2 FQGTGA. V dropped 5 bases and J dropped 7 bases, with 12 bases sitting between them. The CDR3 loop spans 14 amino acids. The CDR3 is CASSQQGFNSPLHF. The CDR3 bases are TGTGCCAGCAGCCAACAGGGATTCAATTCACCCCTCCACTTT. The full variable domain, with the rest looked up from reference TRBV7-3 and TRBJ1-6, is GAGVSQTPSNKVTEKGKYVELRCDPISGHTALYWYRQSLGQGPEFLIYFQGTGAADDSGLPNDRFFAVRPEGSVSTLKIQRTERGDSAVYLCASSQQGFNSPLHFGNGTRLTVT.

The rearrangement joins TRBV11-2 to TRBJ2-5; TRBD1 might be the D (5 bases). CDR3 length: 15 amino acids. Germline V lookup: CDR1 SGHAT, CDR2 FQNNGV. Trimming left V 1 base short and J 5 bases short, with 14 bases between. As DNA, the CDR3 is TGTGCCAGCAGCTTAGGGCAGGGTATAGTCGAGACCCAGTACTTC. Protein sequence: CASSLGQGIVETQYF.

The rearrangement uses TRBV7-3 and TRBJ2-3, with 11 positions matching TRBD2. CDR1 is SGHTA, CDR2 FQGTGA, per germline. V lost 5 bases, J lost 3 bases, and 7 bases stayed unmatched. The CDR3 runs to 16 residues. The chain's CDR3 is CASSVTSGGKTDTQYF. In DNA form, the CDR3 reads TGTGCCAGCAGCGTTACTAGCGGGGGAAAGACAGATACGCAGTATTTT.

The genes are TRBV25-1 and TRBJ1-2; 7 bases are a match to TRBD1. The CDR3 consists of 15 residues. V trimming: 4 bases; J trimming: 2 bases; junction bases outside the gene matches: 7. CDR1 and CDR2 (germline): MGHDK, SYGVNS. As DNA, the CDR3 is TGTGCCAGCAGTGCCTCCGGACAGGTGAACTATGGCTACACCTTC. The encoded protein is CASSASGQVNYGYTF.

V usage is TRBV29-1 and J usage is TRBJ2-7; D might be TRBD2 (5 bases). V was shortened by 4 bases and J by 3 bases, with 13 bases between the two germline ends. The V gene's germline CDR1 is SQVTM and CDR2 ANQGSEA. The CDR3 consists of 13 residues. The CDR3 DNA sequence: TGCAGCGTTGTCACCCCCGGGGTCTACGAGCAGTACTTC. Translated, it gives CSVVTPGVYEQYF.

This clone was seen more than once but under ten times. The sample has other DNA sequences that encode this CDR3 too. This CDR3 is CASSSGLAGYEQYF. The CDR3 nucleotides are TGCGCCAGCAGCTCGGGACTAGCAGGCTACGAGCAGTACTTC. The chain joins TRBV5-1 to TRBJ2-7, with 9 nucleotides matching TRBD2. The length of the CDR3 is 14 residues. Germline V gene sequence: CDR1 SGHRS, CDR2 YFSETQ. Trimming cost V 3 bases and J 3 bases; bases outside gene matches: 4.

Many counts were recorded for this clone. This chain joins TRBV10-3 and TRBJ2-3; perhaps TRBD2 as D (6 bases). From germline, CDR1 is ENHRY and CDR2 SYGVKD. The CDR3 sequence is 16 residues long. The V and J ends lost 1 base and 4 bases respectively, with 15 bases between them. The CDR3 coding sequence is TGTGCCATCAGTGAGTTCGAGGGTAGCGGTGCAGATACGCAGTATTTT. Translation gives CAISEFEGSGADTQYF.

The sample holds a few counts of this clone. The DNA for the CDR3 is TGTGCCAGTAGCCTCACAGGCGCGAACACTGAAGCTTTCTTT. Encoded protein: CASSLTGANTEAFF. The chain joins TRBV19 to TRBJ1-1, with D perhaps TRBD1 (5 bases). The CDR3 totals 14 residues. The V gene's germline CDR1 is LNHDA and CDR2 SQIVND (reference sequence). Trimming took 6 bases from V and 1 from J, leaving 12 bases between them.

The chain carries TRBV10-3 and TRBJ2-7, with D tentatively TRBD1 (5 bases). The CDR3 totals 13 residues. V dropped 8 bases and J dropped 4 bases, with 15 bases sitting between them. Germline CDR1 ENHRY, CDR2 SYGVKD. CDR3 in DNA: TGTGCCATCTTCCAAGGGGATGGATACGAGCAGTACTTC. This encodes CAIFQGDGYEQYF.

The genes are TRBV7-6 and TRBJ1-5; maybe TRBD1 (6 bases). The CDR3 is made up of 15 amino acids. The germline V gene has CDR1 SGHVS and CDR2 FNYEAQ. V lost 5 bases and J lost 4, with 15 bases in between. The CDR3 DNA reads as TGTGCCAGCAGCCAGCTTACAGGGTCGAATCAGCCCCAGCATTTT. Protein: CASSQLTGSNQPQHF.

The J gene is TRBJ1-4, the V gene TRBV7-9; D gene ambiguous. Deletions cut 5 bases from V and 0 bases from J, with 7 bases between. Per the germline V gene, CDR1 is SEHNR and CDR2 is FQNEAQ (reference sequence). The CDR3 spans 14 residues. The CDR3 sequence is CASSRGATNEKLFF. Here the CDR3 DNA reads TGTGCCAGCAGCCGGGGAGCAACTAATGAAAAACTGTTTTTT. Full variable domain (rest looked up from reference TRBV7-9 and TRBJ1-4): DTGVSQNPRHKITKRGQNVTFRCDPISEHNRLYWYRQTLGQGPEFLTYFQNEAQLEKSRLLSDRFSAERPKGSFSTLEIQRTEQGDSAMYLCASSRGATNEKLFFGSGTQLSVL.

The chain links TRBV5-1 to TRBJ2-2; weak D call: TRBD2 (6 bases). The CDR3 totals 15 residues. Germline CDR1 SGHRS, CDR2 YFSETQ. V was clipped by 3 bases and J by 4 bases, with 13 bases between them. CDR3 in amino acids: CASSSAGRGTGELFF. The CDR3 DNA sequence: TGCGCCAGCAGCTCGGCGGGGCGTGGCACCGGGGAGCTGTTTTTT.

This clone occurred a few times. In DNA form, the CDR3 reads TGCAGCGGCCGACAGGGAAACACCGGGGAGCTGTTTTTT. It translates to CSGRQGNTGELFF. The genes are TRBV29-1 and TRBJ2-2; 7 positions agree with TRBD1. With 7 bases clipped from V and 2 bases from J, the junction kept 4 bases outside the gene matches. This CDR3 region has 13 residues. Germline CDR1 reads SQVTM; CDR2 reads ANQGSEA.

In its sample, this clone was seen a few times. CDR3 DNA: TGTGCCAGCAGCCAAGTGGGCAGAAGAGCTTTCTTT. Protein product: CASSQVGRRAFF. The V gene is TRBV14, the J gene TRBJ1-1; D gene uncertain. Germline assignment: CDR1 SGHDN and CDR2 FVKESK. V gave up 1 base and J gave up 10 bases, with 10 bases separating them. The CDR3 is 12 residues long. Full variable domain (outside the CDR3, taken from reference TRBV14 and TRBJ1-1): EAGVTQFPSHSVIEKGQTVTLRCDPISGHDNLYWYRRVMGKEIKFLLHFVKESKQDESGMPNNRFLAERTGGTYSTLKVQPAELEDSGVYFCASSQVGRRAFFGQGTRLTVV.

V and J are TRBV5-8 and TRBJ1-5, with D unclear. CDR1 is SGHTS and CDR2 is YDEGEE in the germline V gene. The ends were cut back, 4 bases at V and 3 bases at J, with 17 bases in the middle. This CDR3 comprises 16 residues. CDR3 nucleotide sequence: TGTGCCAGCAGCCGACCGGAGCAGCCCTACAATCAGCCCCAGCATTTT. Protein product: CASSRPEQPYNQPQHF. The full variable domain, in which reference TRBV5-8 and TRBJ1-5 provide the parts outside the CDR3, is EAGVTQSPTHLIKTRGQQATLRCSPISGHTSVYWYQQALGLGLQFLLWYDEGEERNRGNFPPRFSGRQFPNYSSELNVNALELEDSALYLCASSRPEQPYNQPQHFGDGTRLSIL.